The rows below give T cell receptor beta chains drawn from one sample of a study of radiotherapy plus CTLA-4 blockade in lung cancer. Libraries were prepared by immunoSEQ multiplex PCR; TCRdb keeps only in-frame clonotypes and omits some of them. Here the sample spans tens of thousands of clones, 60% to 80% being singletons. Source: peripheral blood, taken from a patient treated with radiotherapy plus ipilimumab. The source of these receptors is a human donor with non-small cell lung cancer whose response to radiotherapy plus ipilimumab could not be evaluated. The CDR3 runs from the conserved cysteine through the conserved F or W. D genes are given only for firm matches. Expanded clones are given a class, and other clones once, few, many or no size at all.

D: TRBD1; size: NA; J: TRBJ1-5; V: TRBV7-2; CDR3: CASSRTRGSNQPQHF; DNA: TGTGCCAGCTCCCGTACCAGGGGGAGCAATCAGCCCCAGCATTTT
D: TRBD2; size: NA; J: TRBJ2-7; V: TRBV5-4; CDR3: CASSEPRGGEQYF; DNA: TGTGCCAGCAGCGAGCCTCGGGGGGGCGAGCAGTACTTC
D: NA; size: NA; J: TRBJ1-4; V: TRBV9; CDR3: CASSPTGTTNEKLFF; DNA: TGTGCCAGCAGCCCGACAGGTACAACTAATGAAAAACTGTTTTTT
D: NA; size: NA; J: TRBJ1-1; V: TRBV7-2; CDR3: CASSLQIQGEAFF; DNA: TGTGCCAGCAGCTTACAGATACAGGGTGAAGCTTTCTTT
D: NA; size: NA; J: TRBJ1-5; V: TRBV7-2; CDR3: CASSLTTAYSNQPQHF; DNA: TGTGCCAGCAGCTTAACCACAGCCTATAGCAATCAGCCCCAGCATTTT
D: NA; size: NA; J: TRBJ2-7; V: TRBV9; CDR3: CASSVGGMASYEQYF; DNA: TGTGCCAGCAGCGTAGGAGGAATGGCCTCCTACGAGCAGTACTTC
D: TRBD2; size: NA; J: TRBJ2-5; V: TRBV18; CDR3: CASSSRGLAGDQETQYF; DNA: TGTGCCAGCTCGTCACGAGGACTAGCGGGGGACCAAGAGACCCAGTACTTC
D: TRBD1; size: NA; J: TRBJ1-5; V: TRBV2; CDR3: CASKDRPGSNQPQHF; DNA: TGTGCCAGCAAGGACAGGCCGGGGAGCAATCAGCCCCAGCATTTT
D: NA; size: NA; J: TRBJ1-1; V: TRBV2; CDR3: CASNVRDKNTEAFF; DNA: TGTGCCAGCAACGTCCGGGACAAGAACACTGAAGCTTTCTTT
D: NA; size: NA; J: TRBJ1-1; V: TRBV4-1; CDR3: CASSQTIGVSSEAFF; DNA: TGCGCCAGCAGCCAGACTATCGGGGTCAGTTCTGAAGCTTTCTTT
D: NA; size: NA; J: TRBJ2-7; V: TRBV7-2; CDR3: CASSPSYEQYF; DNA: TGTGCCAGCAGTCCATCCTACGAGCAGTACTTC
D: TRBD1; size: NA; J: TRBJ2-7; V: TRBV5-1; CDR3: CASSYTGTGAGYEQYF; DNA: TGCGCCAGCAGCTACACCGGGACAGGGGCGGGCTACGAGCAGTACTTC
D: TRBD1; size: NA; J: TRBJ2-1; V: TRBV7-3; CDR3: CASSLTGGTGSYNEQFF; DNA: TGTGCCAGCAGCTTAACTGGCGGGACAGGTTCTTACAATGAGCAGTTCTTC
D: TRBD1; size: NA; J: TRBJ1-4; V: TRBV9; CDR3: CASSLGTGREKLFF; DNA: TGTGCCAGCAGTTTAGGGACAGGTCGTGAAAAACTGTTTTTT
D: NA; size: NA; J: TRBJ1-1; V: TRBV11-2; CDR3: CASSLDGMGAKPEAFF; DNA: TGTGCCAGCAGCTTAGATGGGATGGGGGCTAAACCCGAAGCTTTCTTT
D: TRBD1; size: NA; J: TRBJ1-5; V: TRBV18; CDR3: CASSPTGVRNQPQHF; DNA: TGTGCCAGCTCACCAACAGGGGTCCGCAATCAGCCCCAGCATTTT
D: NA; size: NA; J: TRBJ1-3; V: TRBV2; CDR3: CASSGPSGSGNTIYF; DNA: TGTGCCAGCAGTGGACCGTCGGGCTCTGGAAACACCATATATTTT
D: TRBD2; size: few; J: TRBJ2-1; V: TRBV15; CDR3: CATSGPGLAAYNEQFF; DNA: TGTGCCACCAGCGGGCCCGGACTAGCGGCTTACAATGAGCAGTTCTTC
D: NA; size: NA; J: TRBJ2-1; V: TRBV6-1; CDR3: CASSLPRGSGNEQFF; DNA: TGTGCCAGCAGTCTCCCGAGGGGGTCGGGCAATGAGCAGTTCTTC
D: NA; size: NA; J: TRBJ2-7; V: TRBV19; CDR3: CASSISEGAYEQYF; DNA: TGTGCCAGTAGTATATCGGAGGGGGCGTACGAGCAGTACTTC
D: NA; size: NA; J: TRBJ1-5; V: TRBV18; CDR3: CASSPSVNNQPQHF; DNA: TGTGCCAGCTCACCATCGGTCAACAATCAGCCCCAGCATTTT
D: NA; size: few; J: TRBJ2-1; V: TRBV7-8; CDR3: CASSLEGGRQFF; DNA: TGTGCCAGCAGCTTAGAAGGGGGAAGGCAGTTCTTC
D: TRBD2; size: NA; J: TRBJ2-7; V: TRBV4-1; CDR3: CASSQAPTSGISYEQYF; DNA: TGCGCCAGCAGCCAAGCACCGACTAGCGGCATCTCCTACGAGCAGTACTTC
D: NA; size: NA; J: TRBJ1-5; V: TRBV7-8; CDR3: CASSLLQGSQPQHF; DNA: TGTGCCAGCAGCTTATTGCAGGGCAGTCAGCCCCAGCATTTT
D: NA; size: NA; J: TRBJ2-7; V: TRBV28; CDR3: CASRTTRSGPYEQYF; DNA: TGTGCCAGCAGAACTACGCGGAGTGGCCCCTACGAGCAGTACTTC
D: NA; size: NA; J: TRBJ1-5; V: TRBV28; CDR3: CASSLLNQPQHF; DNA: TGTGCCAGCAGTTTACTGAATCAGCCCCAGCATTTT
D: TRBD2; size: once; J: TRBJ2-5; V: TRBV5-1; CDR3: CASSLHLLAGAETQYF; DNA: TGCGCCAGCAGCCTTCACTTACTAGCGGGAGCGGAGACCCAGTACTTC
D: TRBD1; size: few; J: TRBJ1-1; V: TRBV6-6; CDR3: CASSIQMGQGNTEAFF; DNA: TGTGCCAGCAGCATACAAATGGGACAGGGGAACACTGAAGCTTTCTTT
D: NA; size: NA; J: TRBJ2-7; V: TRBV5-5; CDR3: CASSKGNGGVLREQYF; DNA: TGTGCCAGCAGCAAGGGTAATGGGGGCGTCTTACGGGAGCAGTACTTC
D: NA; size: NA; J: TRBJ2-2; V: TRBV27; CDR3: CASSFLANTGELFF; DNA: TGTGCCAGCAGTTTCCTAGCGAACACCGGGGAGCTGTTTTTT
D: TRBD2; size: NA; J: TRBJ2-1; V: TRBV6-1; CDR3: CASGFTSATYNEQFF; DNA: TGTGCCAGCGGTTTCACTAGCGCTACCTACAATGAGCAGTTCTTC
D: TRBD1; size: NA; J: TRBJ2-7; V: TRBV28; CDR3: CASSTTGTGVHEQYF; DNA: TGTGCCAGCAGTACCACCGGGACAGGGGTACACGAGCAGTACTTC
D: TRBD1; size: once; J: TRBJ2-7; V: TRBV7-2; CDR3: CASSKDRGNYEQYF; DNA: TGTGCCAGCAGCAAGGACAGGGGGAACTACGAGCAGTACTTC
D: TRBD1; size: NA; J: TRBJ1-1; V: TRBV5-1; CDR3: CASSLTGGYAEAFF; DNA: TGCGCCAGCAGCTTGACAGGGGGATACGCTGAAGCTTTCTTT
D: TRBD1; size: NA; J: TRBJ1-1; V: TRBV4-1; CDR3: CASSQDRDRDVNTEAFF; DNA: TGCGCCAGCAGCCAAGATAGGGACAGGGATGTGAACACTGAAGCTTTCTTT
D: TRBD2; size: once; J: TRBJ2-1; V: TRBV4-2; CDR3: CASSQVPAGGPRSYNEQFF; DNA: TGTGCCAGCAGCCAAGTCCCAGCGGGAGGGCCCCGATCCTACAATGAGCAGTTCTTC
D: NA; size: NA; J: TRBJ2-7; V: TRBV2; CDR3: CASSPELSYEQYF; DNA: TGTGCCAGCAGTCCTGAACTCTCCTACGAGCAGTACTTC
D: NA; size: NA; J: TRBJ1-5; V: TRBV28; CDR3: CASSPSGARNQPQHF; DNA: TGTGCCAGCAGTCCCTCAGGGGCCCGCAATCAGCCCCAGCATTTT
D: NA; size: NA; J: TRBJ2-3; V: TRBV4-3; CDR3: CASSQQRGVGGTTDTQYF; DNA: TGCGCCAGCAGCCAACAGAGAGGAGTCGGGGGTACAACAGATACGCAGTATTTT
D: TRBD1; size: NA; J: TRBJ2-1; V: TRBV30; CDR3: CAWSDFDRDVINEQFF; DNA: TGTGCCTGGAGTGACTTCGACAGGGACGTTATCAATGAGCAGTTCTTC
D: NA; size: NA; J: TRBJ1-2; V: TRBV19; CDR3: CASTQIQGSWGYTF; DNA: TGTGCCAGTACCCAGATCCAGGGTTCGTGGGGCTACACCTTC
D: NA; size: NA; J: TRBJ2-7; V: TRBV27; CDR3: CASTGPSEQYF; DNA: TGTGCCAGCACCGGTCCTAGTGAGCAGTACTTC
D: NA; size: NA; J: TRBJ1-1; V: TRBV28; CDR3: CASRGTGRVEAFF; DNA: TGTGCCAGCAGGGGTACAGGGCGGGTTGAAGCTTTCTTT
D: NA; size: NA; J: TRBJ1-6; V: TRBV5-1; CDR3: CASMEGRESPLHF; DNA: TGCGCCAGCATGGAGGGTAGGGAATCACCCCTCCACTTT
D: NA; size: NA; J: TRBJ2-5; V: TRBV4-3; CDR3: CASSQDEGDEETQYF; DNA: TGCGCCAGCAGCCAAGACGAGGGGGACGAAGAGACCCAGTACTTC
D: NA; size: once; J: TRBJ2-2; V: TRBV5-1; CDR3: CASSLAGVAGELFF; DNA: TGCGCCAGCAGCTTGGCCGGTGTGGCCGGGGAGCTGTTTTTT